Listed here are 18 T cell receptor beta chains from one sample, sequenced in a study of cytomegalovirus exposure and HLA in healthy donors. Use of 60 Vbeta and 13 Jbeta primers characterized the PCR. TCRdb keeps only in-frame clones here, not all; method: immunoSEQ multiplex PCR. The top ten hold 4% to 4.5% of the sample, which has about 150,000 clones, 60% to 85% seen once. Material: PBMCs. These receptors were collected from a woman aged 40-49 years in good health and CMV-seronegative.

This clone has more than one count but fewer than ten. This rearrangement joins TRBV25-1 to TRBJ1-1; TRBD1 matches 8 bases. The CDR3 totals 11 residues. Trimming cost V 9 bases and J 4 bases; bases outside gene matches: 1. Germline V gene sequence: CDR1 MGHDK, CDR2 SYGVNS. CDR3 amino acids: CASTGGTEAFF. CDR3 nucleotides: TGTGCCAGTACAGGGGGCACTGAAGCTTTCTTT.

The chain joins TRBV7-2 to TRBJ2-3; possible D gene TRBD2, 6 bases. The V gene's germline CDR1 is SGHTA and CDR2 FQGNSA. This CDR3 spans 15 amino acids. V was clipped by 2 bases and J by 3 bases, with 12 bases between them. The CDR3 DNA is TGTGCCAGCAGCTTAAGCCTAGGAGGGACAGATACGCAGTATTTT. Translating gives CASSLSLGGTDTQYF.

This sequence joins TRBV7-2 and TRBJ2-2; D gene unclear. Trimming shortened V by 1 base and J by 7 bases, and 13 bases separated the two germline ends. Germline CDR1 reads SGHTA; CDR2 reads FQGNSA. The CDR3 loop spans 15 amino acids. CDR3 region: CASSLVGEAFGELFF. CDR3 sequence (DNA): TGTGCCAGCAGCTTAGTCGGTGAGGCATTCGGGGAGCTGTTTTTT.

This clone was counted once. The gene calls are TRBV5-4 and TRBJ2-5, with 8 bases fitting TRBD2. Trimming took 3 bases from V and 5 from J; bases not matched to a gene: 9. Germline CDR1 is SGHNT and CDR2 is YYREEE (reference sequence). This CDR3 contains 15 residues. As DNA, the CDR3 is TGTGCCAGCAGCTCCAAGGGACTAGGGCAGGAGACCCAGTACTTC. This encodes CASSSKGLGQETQYF.

The CDR3 bases are TGTGCCAGCAGGCGGACTAGCGTGAGGGAGCTGTTTTTT. Translation gives CASRRTSVRELFF. This chain joins TRBV27 and TRBJ2-2; 9 bases match TRBD2. Germline assignment: CDR1 MNHEY and CDR2 SMNVEV (reference sequence). After removal of 6 bases from V and 9 bases from J, the junction contained 5 bases not matched to a gene. This CDR3 comprises 13 residues.

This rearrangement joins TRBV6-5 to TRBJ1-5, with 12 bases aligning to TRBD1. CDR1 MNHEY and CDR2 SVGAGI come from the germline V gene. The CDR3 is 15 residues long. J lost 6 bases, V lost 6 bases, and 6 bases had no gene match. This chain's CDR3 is CASSSGQGAPQPQHF. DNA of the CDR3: TGTGCCAGCAGCTCGGGACAGGGGGCCCCTCAGCCCCAGCATTTT.

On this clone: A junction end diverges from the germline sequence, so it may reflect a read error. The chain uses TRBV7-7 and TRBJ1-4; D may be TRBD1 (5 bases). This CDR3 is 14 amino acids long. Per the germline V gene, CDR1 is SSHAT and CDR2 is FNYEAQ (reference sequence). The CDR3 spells CASSLWQGSEKLFF. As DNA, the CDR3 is TGTGCTAGCAGCTTATGGCAGGGAAGTGAAAAACTGTTTTTT. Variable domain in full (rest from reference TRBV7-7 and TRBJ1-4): GAGVSQSPRYKVTKRGQDVTLRCDPISSHATLYWYQQALGQGPEFLTYFNYEAQPDKSGLPSDRFSAERPEGSISTLTIQRTEQRDSAMYRCASSLWQGSEKLFFGSGTQLSVL.

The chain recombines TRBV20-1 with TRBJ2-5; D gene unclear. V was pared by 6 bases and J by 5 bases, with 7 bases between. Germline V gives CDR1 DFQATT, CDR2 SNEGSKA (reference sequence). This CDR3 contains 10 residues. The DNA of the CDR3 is TGCAGTGCCCCCGGGGAGACCCAGTACTTC. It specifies CSAPGETQYF.

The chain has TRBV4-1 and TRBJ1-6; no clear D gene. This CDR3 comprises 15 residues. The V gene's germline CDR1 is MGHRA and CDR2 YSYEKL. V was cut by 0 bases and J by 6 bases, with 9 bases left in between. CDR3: CASSQEVRSNSPLHF. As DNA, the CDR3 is TGCGCCAGCAGCCAAGAGGTCAGAAGTAATTCACCCCTCCACTTT.

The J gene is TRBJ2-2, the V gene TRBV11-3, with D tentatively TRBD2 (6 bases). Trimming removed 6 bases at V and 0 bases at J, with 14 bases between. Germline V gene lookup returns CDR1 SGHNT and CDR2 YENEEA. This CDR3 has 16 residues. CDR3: CASSPWGEANTGELFF. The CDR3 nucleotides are TGTGCCAGCAGTCCCTGGGGGGAAGCGAACACCGGGGAGCTGTTTTTT. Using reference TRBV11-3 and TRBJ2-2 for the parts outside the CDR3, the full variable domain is EAGVVQSPRYKIIEKKQPVAFWCNPISGHNTLYWYLQNLGQGPELLIRYENEEAVDDSQLPKDRFSAERLKGVDSTLKIQPAELGDSAVYLCASSPWGEANTGELFFGEGSRLTVL.

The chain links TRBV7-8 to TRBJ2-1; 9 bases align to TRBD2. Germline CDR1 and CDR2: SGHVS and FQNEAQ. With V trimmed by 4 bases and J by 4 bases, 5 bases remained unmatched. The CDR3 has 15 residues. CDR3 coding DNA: TGTGCCAGCAGCTCCGGGACTAGCCTTTACAATGAGCAGTTCTTC. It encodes CASSSGTSLYNEQFF.

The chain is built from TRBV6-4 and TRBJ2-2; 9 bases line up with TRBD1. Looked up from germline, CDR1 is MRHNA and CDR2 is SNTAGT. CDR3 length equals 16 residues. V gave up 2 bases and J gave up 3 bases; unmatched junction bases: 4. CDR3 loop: CASSDTQGADTGELFF. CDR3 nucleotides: TGTGCCAGCAGTGACACACAGGGGGCGGACACCGGGGAGCTGTTTTTT.

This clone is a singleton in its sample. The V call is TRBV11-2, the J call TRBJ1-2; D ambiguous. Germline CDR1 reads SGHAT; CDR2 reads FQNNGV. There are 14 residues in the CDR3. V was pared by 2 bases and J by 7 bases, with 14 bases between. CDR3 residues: CASSLIQASSGYTF. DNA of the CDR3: TGTGCCAGCAGCTTAATCCAGGCCTCGAGTGGCTACACCTTC.

The CDR3 is CASSEGRNSPLHF. The DNA for the CDR3 is TGTGCCAGCAGTGAAGGCAGGAATTCACCCCTCCACTTT. V gene TRBV6-1 combines with J gene TRBJ1-6, with unresolved D. This CDR3 region has 13 residues. With 1 base removed from V and 7 bases from J, the gap between germline ends came to 5 bases. The germline V gene encodes CDR1 MNHNS and CDR2 SASEGT.

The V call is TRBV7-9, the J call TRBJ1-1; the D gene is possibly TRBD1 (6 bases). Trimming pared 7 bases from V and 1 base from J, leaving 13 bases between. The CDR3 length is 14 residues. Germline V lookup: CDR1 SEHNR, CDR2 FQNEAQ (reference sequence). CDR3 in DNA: TGTGCCAGCAACTCCAGAGGGGGGAACACTGAAGCTTTCTTT. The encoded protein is CASNSRGGNTEAFF.

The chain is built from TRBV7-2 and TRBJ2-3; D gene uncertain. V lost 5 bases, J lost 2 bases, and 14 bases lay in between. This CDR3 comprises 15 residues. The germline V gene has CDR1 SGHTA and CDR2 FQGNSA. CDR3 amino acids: CASSIPRPSTDTQYF. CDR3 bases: TGTGCCAGCAGCATACCGCGGCCCTCCACAGATACGCAGTATTTT.

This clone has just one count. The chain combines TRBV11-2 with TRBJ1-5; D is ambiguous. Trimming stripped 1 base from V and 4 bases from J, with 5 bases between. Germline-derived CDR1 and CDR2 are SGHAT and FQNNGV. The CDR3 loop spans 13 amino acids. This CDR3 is CASSLVENQPQHF. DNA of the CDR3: TGTGCCAGCAGCTTAGTAGAAAATCAGCCCCAGCATTTT.

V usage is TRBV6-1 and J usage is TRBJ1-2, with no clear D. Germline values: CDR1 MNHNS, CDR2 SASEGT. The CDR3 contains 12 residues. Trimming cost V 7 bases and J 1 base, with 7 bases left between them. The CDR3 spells CASIGGNYGYTF. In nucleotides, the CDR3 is TGTGCCAGCATTGGCGGTAACTATGGCTACACCTTC.